This TCR beta chain was identified during a study of spatial heterogeneity in lung cancer. Regarding the study as a whole: Follow-up blood showed ubiquitous expanded tumor TCRs less than blood at resection did.

This clonotype was detected a few times. Its specificity is not known. TCRdb recomputed calls from the 5' RACE reads with MiXCR, one row per CDR3 protein. Of about 92,000 distinct CDR3 sequences listed, less than 15% are singletons. V lost 3 bases to trimming and J lost 0 bases, with 8 bases between them. This CDR3 is 13 amino acids long. Germline V gene data show CDR1 as DFQATT and CDR2 as SNEGSKA (reference sequence). The time point was: sample taken at primary tumor resection. In each case, whole RNA from tumor, nontumor lung or frozen PBMC was sequenced unsorted. The source was PBMCs, collected at surgery. The chain combines TRBV20-1 with TRBJ1-1; D ambiguous. The clonotype originates from a male donor with early-stage non-small cell lung cancer. In DNA, the CDR3 is TGCAGTGCTAGGGTCAGTATGAACACTGAAGCTTTCTTT. Amino acids: CSARVSMNTEAFF.